This TCR beta chain was found in a study of shared clonotypes between healthy human individuals. Cells designated naive CD8 were CD45RO-negative and were positively selected for CCR7, with terminally differentiated effector memory CD45RA+ cells excluded. The CDR3 runs to 18 residues. Germline V gives CDR1 SGHAT, CDR2 FQNNGV. The ends were cut back, 1 base at V and 3 bases at J, with 22 bases in the middle. TCRdb's copy holds only in-frame clones and misses some; the assay was immunoSEQ multiplex PCR. The sample gives more than 2 million clones, approximately 95% of which show up once; around 1.1% is in the top ten.

This chain joins TRBV11-2 and TRBJ2-7; tentatively, D is TRBD2 (7 bases). The sequenced material came from naive CD8+ T cells sorted from blood. The sequence came from a man aged 18 to 29 in good health. This CDR3 is CASSLGGLAGVGGYEQYF. CDR3 bases: TGTGCCAGCAGCTTAGGGGGGCTGGCGGGAGTAGGTGGCTACGAGCAGTACTTC.